The 27 T cell receptor beta chains presented below share a single source sample, sequenced in a study of radiation and T cells in renal cell carcinoma. The method was immunoSEQ multiplex PCR; TCRdb's version includes in-frame clones alone and lacks a portion of them. The sample includes roughly 120,000 clones, approximately 80% of them seen just once. Time point denoted: blood 2 weeks post-SBRT. Treatment described: 15 Gy SBRT to primary tumor, nephrectomy 4 weeks later. The source material was blood, sampled from a patient whose treatment included radiotherapy and nephrectomy. All receptors derive from a woman aged 55 to 70 with renal cell carcinoma.

CDR3 protein: CASSFVEGEYYGYTF. DNA of the CDR3: TGTGCCAGCAGCTTCGTTGAAGGGGAGTACTATGGCTACACCTTC. This chain joins TRBV5-6 and TRBJ1-2; possible D gene TRBD1, 5 bases. Germline CDR1 reads SGHDT; CDR2 reads YYEEEE. The V and J ends lost 2 bases and 3 bases respectively, with 14 bases between them. The CDR3 length is 15 residues.

The genes are TRBV7-9 and TRBJ1-1; D is undetermined. There are 15 residues in the CDR3. The V and J ends lost 1 base and 5 bases respectively, with 14 bases between them. From germline, CDR1 is SEHNR and CDR2 FQNEAQ (reference sequence). Written as DNA, the CDR3 is TGTGCCAGCAGCTTAGTTGGGGAAATGGGGACTGAAGCTTTCTTT. Its protein product is CASSLVGEMGTEAFF.

The V gene is TRBV7-2, the J gene TRBJ2-3; the D is unclear. The V gene's germline CDR1 is SGHTA and CDR2 FQGNSA. CDR3 length: 18 amino acids. V lost 1 base and J lost 2, with 19 bases in between. CDR3 protein: CASSLGILRPITTDTQYF. As DNA, the CDR3 is TGTGCCAGCAGCTTAGGTATACTTCGGCCTATCACCACAGATACGCAGTATTTT.

The CDR3 sequence: CASSLLGTSVPETQYF. CDR3 sequence (DNA): TGTGCCAGCAGTTTATTGGGGACTAGCGTCCCAGAGACCCAGTACTTC. The rearrangement uses TRBV27 and TRBJ2-5; 10 nucleotides align to TRBD2. Germline loops: CDR1 MNHEY, CDR2 SMNVEV (reference sequence). With 1 base clipped from V and 4 bases from J, the junction kept 6 bases outside the gene matches. The CDR3 contains 16 residues.

The CDR3 DNA is TGTGCCAGCAGCGTAGAGACGGCCGCAAGCTCCTACGAGCAGTACTTC. As protein: CASSVETAASSYEQYF. The chain is built from TRBV9 and TRBJ2-7; the D is unclear. Germline lookup yields CDR1 SGDLS and CDR2 YYNGEE. V shed 0 bases and J shed 0 bases, with 13 bases lying between them. This CDR3 comprises 16 residues.

This rearrangement joins TRBV5-1 to TRBJ2-3; 11 bases agree with TRBD2. With V trimmed by 0 bases and J by 6 bases, 6 bases remained unmatched. The CDR3 sequence is 16 residues long. Germline lookup yields CDR1 SGHRS and CDR2 YFSETQ. In nucleotides, the CDR3 is TGCGCCAGCAGCTTGGCTCGACTAGCGGGGATGGATACGCAGTATTTT. Translation: CASSLARLAGMDTQYF.

The V and J genes are TRBV18 and TRBJ1-4; D call uncertain. In germline, CDR1 is KGHSH, CDR2 LQKENI. The CDR3 has 13 residues. V lost 2 bases and J 5 bases, leaving 6 bases between the germline ends. CDR3 loop: CASSPKANEKLFF. CDR3 nucleotides: TGTGCCAGCTCACCAAAGGCAAATGAAAAACTGTTTTTT.

The rearrangement uses TRBV14 and TRBJ1-2, with D tentatively TRBD1 (6 bases). The CDR3 consists of 16 residues. Trimming shortened V by 4 bases and J by 6 bases, and 21 bases separated the two germline ends. Germline V gene lookup returns CDR1 SGHDN and CDR2 FVKESK. The CDR3 here is CASSRLAGTGQDGYTF. DNA of the CDR3: TGTGCCAGCAGCCGCCTAGCGGGTACAGGGCAGGATGGCTACACCTTC.

The rearrangement links TRBV19 to TRBJ2-7; D possibly corresponds to TRBD2 (5 bases). Trimming left V 5 bases short and J 3 bases short, with 11 bases between. The germline CDR1 and CDR2 sequences are LNHDA and SQIVND (reference sequence). The CDR3 runs to 13 residues. The DNA for the CDR3 is TGTGCCAGTAGTCAGAGGGTCGGCTACGAGCAGTACTTC. Its translation: CASSQRVGYEQYF.

This chain connects TRBV19 to TRBJ2-7, with TRBD1 identical over 7 bases. The germline V gene has CDR1 LNHDA and CDR2 SQIVND (reference sequence). V trimming: 11 bases; J trimming: 1 base; junction bases outside the gene matches: 2. The CDR3 sequence is 11 residues long. Here the CDR3 reads CAPGGSYEQYF. CDR3 sequence (DNA): TGTGCCCCAGGGGGTTCCTACGAGCAGTACTTC. The full variable domain, with the rest looked up from reference TRBV19 and TRBJ2-7, is DGGITQSPKYLFRKEGQNVTLSCEQNLNHDAMYWYRQDPGQGLRLIYYSQIVNDFQKGDIAEGYSVSREKKESFPLTVTSAQKNPTAFYLCAPGGSYEQYFGPGTRLTVT.

This chain joins TRBV9 and TRBJ2-1, with 13 bases fitting TRBD2. The CDR3 has 16 residues. Germline V gene sequence: CDR1 SGDLS, CDR2 YYNGEE. V shed 3 bases, J shed 7 bases, and the junction held 7 bases outside the gene matches. The CDR3 bases are TGTGCCAGCAGCGAGGGGACTAGCGGGATACGAAATGAGCAGTTCTTC. Its translation is CASSEGTSGIRNEQFF.

This clone has just a few counts. The chain carries TRBV2 and TRBJ2-2; TRBD2 might be the D (6 bases). The CDR3 is made up of 13 amino acids. V was pared by 5 bases and J by 7 bases, with 11 bases between. Germline V CDR1 and CDR2: SNHLY, FYNNEI. Written as DNA, the CDR3 is TGTGCCAGCAGTTTGGCGGGGAACGGGGAGCTGTTTTTT. Its translation: CASSLAGNGELFF. Using reference TRBV2 and TRBJ2-2 for the parts outside the CDR3, the full variable domain is EPEVTQTPSHQVTQMGQEVILRCVPISNHLYFYWYRQILGQKVEFLVSFYNNEISEKSEIFDDQFSVERPDGSNFTLKIRSTKLEDSAMYFCASSLAGNGELFFGEGSRLTVL.

This clone was seen more than once but under ten times. The CDR3 region is CASSLGSNYGYTF. In DNA, the CDR3 is TGTGCCAGCAGCTTGGGATCTAACTATGGCTACACCTTC. V usage is TRBV5-6 and J usage is TRBJ1-2; D ambiguous. Trimming stripped 0 bases from V and 0 bases from J, with 3 bases between. The CDR3 sequence is 13 residues long. In germline, CDR1 is SGHDT, CDR2 YYEEEE.

The rearrangement links TRBV5-1 to TRBJ2-5; no reliable D call. There are 13 residues in the CDR3. Trimming stripped 2 bases from V and 3 bases from J, with 8 bases between. Per the germline V gene, CDR1 is SGHRS and CDR2 is YFSETQ. The CDR3 is CASSLPSEETQYF. CDR3 sequence (DNA): TGCGCCAGCAGCTTACCTAGTGAAGAGACCCAGTACTTC.

The chain recombines TRBV7-6 with TRBJ2-5, with a weak D call TRBD1 (7 bases). The V gene's germline CDR1 is SGHVS and CDR2 FNYEAQ. This CDR3 has 14 amino acids. V was cut by 3 bases and J by 4 bases, with 12 bases left in between. The CDR3: CASSFAGQRETQYF. CDR3 DNA: TGTGCCAGCAGCTTCGCGGGACAGCGAGAGACCCAGTACTTC.

The chain uses TRBV6-1 and TRBJ2-5, with 13 bases identical to TRBD2. The CDR3 consists of 16 residues. Losses at the gene ends were 4 bases for V and 1 base for J; bases not matched to a gene: 3. Germline V gene lookup returns CDR1 MNHNS and CDR2 SASEGT. The CDR3 nucleotides are TGTGCCAGCAGTGTTCGACTAGCGGGGGGCCAAGAGACCCAGTACTTC. Translation gives CASSVRLAGGQETQYF.

This clone was recorded only once. The chain is built from TRBV6-5 and TRBJ2-4; D is unclear. V was shortened by 4 bases and J by 0 bases, with 13 bases between the two germline ends. The V gene's germline CDR1 is MNHEY and CDR2 SVGAGI. The CDR3 covers 16 residues. Here the CDR3 reads CASSSQAPVAKNIQYF. The CDR3 DNA reads as TGTGCCAGCAGTTCTCAGGCACCCGTAGCCAAAAACATTCAGTACTTC.

The chain has TRBV6-1 and TRBJ1-1; the D is unclear. This CDR3 has 13 residues. The V and J ends lost 3 bases and 4 bases respectively, with 9 bases between them. Germline values: CDR1 MNHNS, CDR2 SASEGT. CDR3 in amino acids: CASSEWVFTEAFF. Here the CDR3 DNA reads TGTGCCAGCAGTGAGTGGGTATTCACTGAAGCTTTCTTT.

CDR3 protein: CASSLVNERGHQPQHF. In DNA form, the CDR3 reads TGTGCCAGCAGCTTAGTTAATGAGAGGGGCCATCAGCCCCAGCATTTT. V gene TRBV7-8 combines with J gene TRBJ1-5; the D gene is possibly TRBD1 (5 bases). Germline V lookup: CDR1 SGHVS, CDR2 FQNEAQ. Trimming stripped 1 base from V and 5 bases from J, with 15 bases between. This CDR3 is built from 16 residues. Together with reference TRBV7-8 and TRBJ1-5, the CDR3 gives the full variable domain: GAGVSQSPRYKVAKRGQDVALRCDPISGHVSLFWYQQALGQGPEFLTYFQNEAQLDKSGLPSDRFFAERPEGSVSTLKIQRTQQEDSAVYLCASSLVNERGHQPQHFGDGTRLSIL.

This rearrangement joins TRBV11-2 to TRBJ1-1; TRBD1 might be the D (6 bases). The germline CDR1 and CDR2 sequences are SGHAT and FQNNGV. Trimming left V 1 base short and J 5 bases short, with 11 bases between. This CDR3 has 14 amino acids. This chain's CDR3 is CASSLAGQGTEAFF. The CDR3 DNA sequence: TGTGCCAGCAGCTTAGCGGGACAAGGGACTGAAGCTTTCTTT.

This chain joins TRBV2 and TRBJ1-1; 8 nucleotides agree with TRBD1. Per the germline V gene, CDR1 is SNHLY and CDR2 is FYNNEI. This CDR3 is built from 14 residues. After removal of 6 bases from V and 1 base from J, the junction contained 4 bases not matched to a gene. This chain's CDR3 is CASRKGQENTEAFF. The CDR3 DNA follows: TGTGCCAGCAGAAAGGGACAGGAGAACACTGAAGCTTTCTTT.

The CDR3 sequence: CASSQIGQGVNYEQYF. The CDR3, as DNA: TGTGCCAGCAGTCAAATAGGACAGGGAGTTAACTACGAGCAGTACTTC. The chain employs TRBV27 and TRBJ2-7; 8 nucleotides align to TRBD1. CDR1 is MNHEY, CDR2 SMNVEV, per germline (reference sequence). The CDR3 length is 16 residues. J was trimmed by 3 bases and V by 5 bases; bases with no gene match: 12.

The chain is built from TRBV2 and TRBJ1-2, with D unclear. This CDR3 is built from 11 residues. Germline CDR1 is SNHLY and CDR2 is FYNNEI. The V end was cut by 6 bases, the J end by 4 bases, with 6 bases between. CDR3 in DNA: TGTGCCAGCAGACTCAGCTATGGCTACACCTTC. This sequence encodes CASRLSYGYTF.

This clone was detected a few times. The rearrangement uses TRBV29-1 and TRBJ1-1, with D unclear. This CDR3 region has 13 residues. The germline gives CDR1 SQVTM, CDR2 ANQGSEA. Trimming left V 7 bases short and J 5 bases short, with 17 bases between. As DNA, the CDR3 is TGCAGCGCCACAGTGGCGGTGGGAACTGAAGCTTTCTTT. This sequence encodes CSATVAVGTEAFF.

J is TRBJ1-3 and V is TRBV13; D remains unclear. V dropped 5 bases and J dropped 8 bases, with 19 bases sitting between them. The length of the CDR3 is 15 residues. Germline lookup yields CDR1 PRHDT and CDR2 FYEKMQ (reference sequence). CDR3 coding DNA: TGTGCCAGCAGCCCTCCCCGACCGACCGGGGACACCATATATTTT. Translated, it gives CASSPPRPTGDTIYF.

This chain links TRBV4-1 with TRBJ1-1, with a possible D match to TRBD1 (5 bases). V was pared by 0 bases and J by 1 base, with 12 bases between. This CDR3 region has 16 residues. Germline assignment: CDR1 MGHRA and CDR2 YSYEKL. The DNA for the CDR3 is TGCGCCAGCAGCCAAGAGGGACGGAAAACGAACACTGAAGCTTTCTTT. Translating gives CASSQEGRKTNTEAFF.

The V and J genes are TRBV6-6 and TRBJ2-1; D remains unclear. This CDR3 comprises 11 residues. The V and J ends lost 0 bases and 11 bases respectively, with 5 bases between them. Germline CDR1 MNHNY, CDR2 SVGAGI (reference sequence). CDR3 in DNA: TGTGCCAGCAGTTACTCGCGGCAGCAGTTCTTC. This sequence encodes CASSYSRQQFF.